This TCR beta chain comes out of a study of circulating CD8 cells and anti-PD-1 response in melanoma (dated by TCRdb to the early 2020s). As for the study more broadly: Nivolumab was given to patients intravenously at 3 mg/kg every 2 weeks. The melanoma cohort included around 13 patients, of whom seven received anti-PD-1 as first-line therapy and six had previously received targeted therapy or immunotherapy. Patients with complete or partial responses were classified as responders; those with stable or progressive disease (RECIST v1.1) as non-responders. The TCR repertoire analysis included around 11 melanoma patients, of whom 7 were non-responders and 4 were responders. On on-treatment samples, PD-1 was detected using a biotinylated anti-human IgG4 antibody.

With regard to this clonotype: Its antigen is unknown. No per-base quality is available; no much larger clone lies one base away.

The CDR3 numbers 16 residues from cysteine through phenylalanine. Of the read, only the CDR3 DNA is kept; its 48 bases are in frame from base 1. V is pared back by 2 bases and J by 1 base, with 14 bases lying between the germline termini. CDR1 and CDR2 were assigned from the germline V gene (reference sequence) as LNHDA and SQIVND. Broader findings and caveats from the paper: Repertoires were largely private between subsets, with under 7% of TRB clonotypes shared at M1; sharing was highest between DPOS and TIGIT. Because material was limited, experiments were generally done without replicates. The DNEG repertoire had the highest diversity, the PD-1 and DPOS repertoires had similar and higher clonality, and the TIGIT repertoires had the lowest diversity. Because tumor material was not accessible, tumor reactivity was instead assessed by peptide assays on expanded sorted subsets. The published TCR repertoire comparisons relied only on baseline and M1 samples from a small cohort that had few responders. Both treatment-naive and previously treated patients were included in the cohort, and this mixing was noted by the authors as something that could influence results.

A BD FACSAria II cell sorter was used to sort four subsets, defined by PD-1 and/or TIGIT, from live CD3+CD8+TCRalphabeta+ cells. To characterize relevance to anti-PD-1 therapy response, circulating CD8 T cells were sorted into four subsets based on PD-1 and TIGIT expression. For every sorted CD8 T-cell subset, sequencing covered both the TCR alpha and the TCR beta chains. Peripheral blood was collected before the first anti-PD-1 injection, after two injections and after four injections. PBMCs were isolated immediately by Ficoll gradient centrifugation. Until use, PBMCs were kept cryopreserved in liquid nitrogen in RPMI containing 20% FCS and roughly 9.4% DMSO. Thawed PBMCs were stained with a viability dye and antibodies against CD3, CD8alpha, TCRalphabeta, PD-1 and TIGIT. The RNeasy Kit was used to extract total RNA, and all samples came in with a RIN above 7. Instrument used: NextSeq 500. TCR libraries were prepared from roughly 14 ng of total RNA with the QIAseq Immune Repertoire RNA Library Kit, Human TCR Panel. TCR libraries were sequenced on an Illumina NextSeq with a Mid Output V2 kit, and asymmetric 261x41 paired-end reads were used. Every TCR library was diluted down to about 4 nM, then pooled, denatured and loaded at roughly 0.91 pM. The original pipeline was this. TCR FASTQ files were processed in the QIAGEN GeneGlobe Data Analysis Center, with downstream analysis in R 3.5.2. To get clonality, Shannon entropy was normalized by the log of the number of unique productive sequences and the result was subtracted from one. Fisher exact tests at 5% FDR, run separately within each subset, picked out TRA or TRB clonotypes whose abundance differed between baseline and M1. Differentially abundant clonotypes were grouped as emerging, expanding, contracting or non-expanding/contracting. Morisita's overlap index was used to measure repertoire overlap between patients. The public reads were run again by TCRdb, first through fastp at Q25 and then through MiXCR, and only productive beta chains were kept. Identical CDR3 protein sequences are pooled into one entry, listed with their most common genes and DNA. The V and J calls and clone size come from TCRdb's table, not from the authors' own analysis. Present in this sample are several hundred distinct CDR3 sequences, approximately 7.9% of which were seen just once. The ten largest clones capture over 25% of the sample.

This receptor chain uses TRBV19 and TRBJ1-1; no D gene is confidently identified. The sequence was collected from a human donor with melanoma. This sample comprised CD8+ T cells from PBMCs, obtained at baseline or after one month of anti-PD-1 therapy (not recorded which). The CDR3 sequence is CASSITRADTNTEAFF. Here is the DNA: TGTGCCAGTAGTATAACTAGGGCAGATACGAACACTGAAGCTTTCTTT.